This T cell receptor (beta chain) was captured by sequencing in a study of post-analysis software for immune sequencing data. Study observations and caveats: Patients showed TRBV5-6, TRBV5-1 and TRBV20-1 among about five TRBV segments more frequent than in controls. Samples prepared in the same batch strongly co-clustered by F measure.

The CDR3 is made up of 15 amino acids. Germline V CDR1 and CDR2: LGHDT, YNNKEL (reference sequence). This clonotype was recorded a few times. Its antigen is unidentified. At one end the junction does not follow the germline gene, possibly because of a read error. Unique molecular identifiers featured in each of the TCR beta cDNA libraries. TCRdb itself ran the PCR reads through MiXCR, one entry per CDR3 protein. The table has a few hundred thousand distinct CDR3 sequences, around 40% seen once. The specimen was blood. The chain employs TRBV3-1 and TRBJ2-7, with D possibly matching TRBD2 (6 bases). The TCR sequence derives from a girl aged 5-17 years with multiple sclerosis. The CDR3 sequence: CASGQDRLVSYEQYF. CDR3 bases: TGTGCCAGCGGCCAAGACAGACTAGTCTCTTACGAGCAGTACTTC.